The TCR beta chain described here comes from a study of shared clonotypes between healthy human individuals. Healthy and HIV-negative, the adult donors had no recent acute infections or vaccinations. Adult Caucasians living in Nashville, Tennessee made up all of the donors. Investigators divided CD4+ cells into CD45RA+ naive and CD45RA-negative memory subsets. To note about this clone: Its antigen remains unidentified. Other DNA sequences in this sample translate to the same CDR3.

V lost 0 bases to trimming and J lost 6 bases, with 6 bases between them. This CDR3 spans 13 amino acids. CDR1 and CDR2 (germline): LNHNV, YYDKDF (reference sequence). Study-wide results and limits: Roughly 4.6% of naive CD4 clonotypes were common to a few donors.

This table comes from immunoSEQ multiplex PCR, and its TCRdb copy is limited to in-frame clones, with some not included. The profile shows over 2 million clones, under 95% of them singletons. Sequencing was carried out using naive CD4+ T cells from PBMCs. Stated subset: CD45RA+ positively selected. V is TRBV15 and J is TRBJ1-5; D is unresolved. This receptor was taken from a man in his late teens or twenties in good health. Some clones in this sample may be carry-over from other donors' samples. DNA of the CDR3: TGTGCCACCAGCAGAGATATAAGTCAGCCCCAGCATTTT. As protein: CATSRDISQPQHF.